The 3 T cell receptor beta chains below all came from one sample that was sequenced in a study of CD8 T cells in Susac syndrome. An amount of RNA that ranged from about 0.45 to 1 ug was reverse transcribed with random hexamers. MiXCR, run by TCRdb on the immunoSEQ multiplex PCR reads, gives a single entry per CDR3 protein. The sample shows roughly 120,000 distinct CDR3 sequences, approximately 93% of them seen only once. The sample comprised CD8+ T cells from PBMCs. These receptor sequences come from a human donor with multiple sclerosis.

The rearrangement links TRBV12-3 or TRBV12-4 to TRBJ2-7; 9 bases match TRBD2. The length of the CDR3 is 14 residues. Germline trimming cut 3 bases from V and 4 bases from J; bases unmatched to any gene: 4. The CDR3 region has the DNA TGTGCCAGCAGTTTCGCGGGGGGGGGTTACGAGCAGTACTTC. Translating gives CASSFAGGGYEQYF.

This sequence joins TRBV23-1 and TRBJ2-1; 7 nucleotides line up with TRBD1. TRBV23-1 counts as an open reading frame of uncertain function. Trimming at V came to 4 bases and at J to 9 bases, leaving 3 bases not matched to a gene. The CDR3 is 12 amino acids. The CDR3 reads CASSPPGGEQFF. The CDR3 DNA sequence: TGCGCCAGCAGTCCCCCAGGGGGTGAGCAGTTCTTC.

The chain links TRBV19 to TRBJ1-1; D might be TRBD1 (5 bases). Germline V lookup: CDR1 LNHDA, CDR2 SQIVND (reference sequence). The CDR3 consists of 14 residues. Trimming took off 1 base at V and 1 base at J, with 7 bases between the two ends. The DNA of the CDR3 is TGTGCCAGTAGTATAGGAGGGGCGAACACTGAAGCTTTCTTT. As protein: CASSIGGANTEAFF.